This T cell receptor beta chain was sequenced during a study of T cell responses to AZD1222 COVID-19 vaccine. The germline gives CDR1 MNHEY, CDR2 SMNVEV (reference sequence). The CDR3 is 13 amino acids. The V and J ends lost 6 bases and 7 bases, in that order; junction bases with no gene match: 6. The sample holds one count of this clone. Generated by immunoSEQ multiplex PCR, the TCRdb table keeps only in-frame clones and is missing some. The sample comprises some 86,000 clones, around 84% of which are singletons, and 22% rests with the top ten. The receptor was isolated from an adult in good health. The gene calls are TRBV27 and TRBJ2-3, with 8 bases that match TRBD1. This sample comprised peripheral blood, obtained on day 0 of AZD1222 vaccination. This chain's CDR3 is CASRITGGNTQYF. DNA for the CDR3: TGTGCCAGCAGGATCACAGGGGGGAATACGCAGTATTTT.